The clone carrying this T cell receptor beta chain was detected many times. Looked up from germline, CDR1 is KGHSH and CDR2 is LQKENI. Trimming cost V 5 bases and J 3 bases; bases outside gene matches: 6. The CDR3 has 14 amino acids. This sample is drawn from a study of read filtering for tumor transcriptome and immune sequencing. Molecular barcoded adaptors covering alpha/delta and beta/gamma chains were used on 400 to 450 ng RNA. One entry per CDR3 protein, called by TCRdb with MiXCR from the reads. The sample gives 90,000 or so distinct CDR3 sequences, approximately 21% of which show up once; roughly 11% is in the top ten. Every patient had bone marrow sampled while the disease was active.

The clonotype originates from a donor aged 40 or older with multiple myeloma. The sequencing input was a population of CD138-negative cells sorted from bone marrow. V usage is TRBV18 and J usage is TRBJ2-7; 8 bases map to TRBD1. CDR3 coding DNA: TGTGCCAGCTCAACCAGGACAGGGAGCTACGAGCAGTACTTC. Translated: CASSTRTGSYEQYF.